This TCR beta chain was sequenced in a study of T cell responses to AZD1222 COVID-19 vaccine. General observations from the study: Females outnumbered males among donors, who were mostly white British; clonal diversity was possibly underestimated. Baseline testing showed seropositivity in only five or six AZD1222 recipients.

Sequencing used immunoSEQ multiplex PCR; TCRdb keeps in-frame clones, though not all of them. The sample has fewer than 85,000 clones; around 88% are singletons. This clone was seen a handful of times. What it recognizes is unknown. Trimming at V came to 4 bases and at J to 3 bases, leaving 10 bases not matched to a gene. The CDR3 sequence is 16 residues long. CDR1 is SGHRS, CDR2 YFSETQ, per germline. The V and J genes are TRBV5-1 and TRBJ2-5; 9 bases map to TRBD2. The sequencing here drew on peripheral blood, taken on day 0 of AZD1222 vaccination. The TCR was taken from an adult in good health. In DNA form, the CDR3 reads TGCGCCAGCAGCCCCTGGGTAGCGGGAGTTAAAGAGACCCAGTACTTC. Protein product: CASSPWVAGVKETQYF.